Each of the 29 T cell receptor beta chains below was sequenced from the same sample in a study of T cells in Graves' hyperthyroidism and ophthalmopathy (dated by TCRdb to between 2017 and 2020). The library relied on multiplex PCR. The instrument given in TCRdb is Illumina HiSeq 2000. The TCR beta CDR3 regions were amplified from RNA transcripts. A first-round RT-PCR of the TCR CDR3 used the HTBI primer set with the Qiagen OneStep RT-PCR kit. The raw public data were reprocessed by TCRdb itself: fastp quality trimming at Q25, MiXCR clonotype calling, in-frame beta chains only. Entries are consolidated by CDR3 protein sequence, retaining the most common genes and DNA. In this sample the table shows hundreds of thousands of distinct CDR3 sequences, approximately 15% of which occur a single time. The ten largest clones add up to approximately 23% of the sample. The source material was blood. The receptors shown here come from a woman between 25 and 40 years old with Graves' hyperthyroidism.

The sample holds many counts of this clonotype. The chain recombines TRBV20-1 with TRBJ2-7; D uncertain. Germline V gene sequence: CDR1 DFQATT, CDR2 SNEGSKA (reference sequence). This CDR3 is 12 amino acids long. Deletions cut 6 bases from V and 2 bases from J, with 11 bases between. CDR3 bases: TGCAGTGCCGACTCGAAGACCTACGAGCAGTACTTC. Protein sequence: CSADSKTYEQYF.

This clonotype showed up just a few times. The chain joins TRBV5-1 to TRBJ2-5; D is possibly TRBD2 (6 bases). CDR1 and CDR2 from the germline V gene are SGHRS and YFSETQ. The CDR3 is 14 amino acids. V lost 4 bases to trimming and J lost 7 bases, with 17 bases between them. CDR3: CASSQGLLVGTQYF. CDR3 in DNA: TGCGCCAGCAGCCAGGGACTTCTGGTAGGGACCCAGTACTTC.

This clonotype was detected a few times. The chain couples TRBV4-1 to TRBJ2-2; D remains unclear. Trimming removed 1 base from V and 1 base from J, with 7 bases in between. The CDR3 contains 15 residues. From germline, CDR1 is MGHRA and CDR2 YSYEKL. For the CDR3, the DNA is TGCGCCAGCAGCCAAGTCGCAGGGAACACCGGGGAGCTGTTTTTT. This sequence encodes CASSQVAGNTGELFF.

J is TRBJ2-4 and V is TRBV20-1, with D perhaps TRBD1 (6 bases). Germline V CDR1 and CDR2: DFQATT, SNEGSKA (reference sequence). The CDR3 has 14 amino acids. Trimming shortened V by 6 bases and J by 1 base, and 13 bases separated the two germline ends. CDR3 DNA sequence: TGCAGTGCAGAGCAGGGGCTGGCCAAAAACATTCAGTACTTC. Amino acids: CSAEQGLAKNIQYF.

This clonotype was seen a handful of times. The chain combines TRBV18 with TRBJ2-3; 7 bases agree with TRBD1. The CDR3 sequence is 16 residues long. Germline V CDR1 and CDR2: KGHSH, LQKENI. The V gene end was trimmed by 1 base and the J gene end by 5 bases; junction bases not matched to a gene: 9. CDR3 nucleotide sequence: TGTGCCAGCTCACCACTCGGTCAGGGGGTGCGAGATACGCAGTATTTT. Residues: CASSPLGQGVRDTQYF.

This clonotype has at least ten counts. V is TRBV2 and J is TRBJ2-4; D unresolved. The CDR3 runs 16 residues. Trimming stripped 4 bases from V and 0 bases from J, with 13 bases between. Germline values: CDR1 SNHLY, CDR2 FYNNEI. The CDR3 nucleotides are TGTGCCAGCAGTGTAAGCCTTGACATAGCCAAAAACATTCAGTACTTC. Residues: CASSVSLDIAKNIQYF. Drawing the rest from reference TRBV2 and TRBJ2-4, the complete variable domain is EPEVTQTPSHQVTQMGQEVILRCVPISNHLYFYWYRQILGQKVEFLVSFYNNEISEKSEIFDDQFSVERPDGSNFTLKIRSTKLEDSAMYFCASSVSLDIAKNIQYFGAGTRLSVL.

This clonotype was recorded a few times. The chain recombines TRBV10-3 with TRBJ2-5, with 7 bases fitting TRBD1. This CDR3 is 16 amino acids long. The trim removed 2 bases at V and 4 bases at J, leaving 10 bases unmatched. From germline, CDR1 is ENHRY and CDR2 SYGVKD. CDR3 protein: CAISERGGEVAETQYF. CDR3 nucleotide sequence: TGTGCCATCAGTGAGCGAGGGGGCGAGGTGGCAGAGACCCAGTACTTC.

This clonotype was recorded many times. The V call is TRBV20-1, the J call TRBJ2-3; perhaps TRBD2 as D (6 bases). The V gene lost 2 bases and the J gene lost 0 bases, with 12 bases spanning the gap. The CDR3 loop spans 15 amino acids. CDR1 DFQATT and CDR2 SNEGSKA come from the germline V gene (reference sequence). The CDR3 nucleotides read TGCAGTGCTAGACAAACCGGGACTAGCACAGATACGCAGTATTTT. This codes for CSARQTGTSTDTQYF.

At least ten counts were recorded for this clonotype. The rearrangement links TRBV7-2 to TRBJ2-1; no definite D call. The CDR3 loop spans 14 amino acids. V lost 1 base, J lost 6 bases, and 10 bases lay in between. Germline CDR1 is SGHTA and CDR2 is FQGNSA. The CDR3 sequence: CASSLDGFLNEQFF. The CDR3 DNA reads as TGTGCCAGCAGCTTAGATGGGTTCCTCAATGAGCAGTTCTTC.

In this sample, this clonotype turned up many times. The gene calls are TRBV15 and TRBJ1-2, with D perhaps TRBD1 (6 bases). The CDR3 consists of 15 residues. Deletions cut 0 bases from V and 2 bases from J, with 10 bases between. Germline assignment: CDR1 LNHNV and CDR2 YYDKDF (reference sequence). The CDR3 bases are TGTGCCACCAGCAGAGAGGTCAGGGGCAACTATGGCTACACCTTC. Translated, it gives CATSREVRGNYGYTF.

This clonotype was seen ten or more times. V and J are TRBV30 and TRBJ2-1; no definite D call. The CDR3 is 12 residues long. Trimming left V 3 bases short and J 6 bases short, with 9 bases between. Germline V gene lookup returns CDR1 GTSNPN and CDR2 SVGIG (reference sequence). The CDR3 protein is CAWRVLSNEQFF. The CDR3 DNA reads as TGTGCCTGGAGGGTCTTAAGCAATGAGCAGTTCTTC. Full variable domain (outside the CDR3, taken from reference TRBV30 and TRBJ2-1): SQTIHQWPATLVQPVGSPLSLECTVEGTSNPNLYWYRQAAGRGLQLLFYSVGIGQISSEVPQNLSASRPQDRQFILSSKKLLLSDSGFYLCAWRVLSNEQFFGPGTRLTVL.

On this clonotype itself: With a much larger clone just one base away, this may be a read error. The chain uses TRBV3-1 and TRBJ2-1; either TRBD1 or TRBD2 may fit D (5 bases each). Germline-derived CDR1 and CDR2 are LGHDT and YNNKEL (reference sequence). Trimming took off 11 bases at V and 8 bases at J, with 16 bases between the two ends. The CDR3 has 12 residues. The CDR3 DNA reads as TGTGCCGGACATTTGGGGGAGTATGAGCAGTTCTTC. Amino acids: CAGHLGEYEQFF.

In nucleotides, the CDR3 is TGTGCCAGCAGCCCGGGTACGGTGGCCAACTATGGCTACACCTTC. It codes for CASSPGTVANYGYTF. This rearrangement joins TRBV11-2 to TRBJ1-2; D is unresolved. V shed 5 bases and J shed 2 bases, with 15 bases lying between them. This CDR3 spans 15 amino acids. Germline V CDR1 and CDR2: SGHAT, FQNNGV.

CDR3 sequence: CSARDPLHRELFF. The DNA for the CDR3 is TGCAGTGCTAGAGATCCCCTGCACAGGGAGCTGTTTTTT. V is TRBV20-1 and J is TRBJ2-2; D uncertain. The V gene's germline CDR1 is DFQATT and CDR2 SNEGSKA (reference sequence). This CDR3 is built from 13 residues. V was trimmed by 0 bases and J by 9 bases, leaving 11 bases between them.

This clonotype was counted only a few times. This chain connects TRBV7-9 to TRBJ2-1; D is perhaps TRBD1 (6 bases). The V and J ends lost 5 bases and 8 bases respectively, with 13 bases between them. Germline CDR1 SEHNR, CDR2 FQNEAQ (reference sequence). This CDR3 is 13 amino acids long. Here the CDR3 reads CASSDPRGYEQFF. The CDR3 nucleotides read TGTGCCAGCAGCGATCCCAGGGGCTATGAGCAGTTCTTC.

This clonotype was seen at least ten times. The rearrangement joins TRBV20-1 to TRBJ2-1; 7 positions match TRBD2. Germline V gene data show CDR1 as DFQATT and CDR2 as SNEGSKA (reference sequence). The ends lost 4 bases at V and 6 bases at J; junction bases unmatched: 12. The CDR3 covers 15 residues. The chain's CDR3 is CSANWGGTNSNEQFF. CDR3 in DNA: TGCAGTGCTAATTGGGGGGGGACTAATTCCAATGAGCAGTTCTTC.

This clonotype was counted ten times or more. V is TRBV24-1 and J is TRBJ2-3, with unresolved D. The CDR3 sequence is 12 residues long. Germline CDR1 reads KGHDR; CDR2 reads SFDVKD. Trimming took off 5 bases at V and 2 bases at J, with 4 bases between the two ends. The CDR3 DNA reads as TGTGCCACCAGTGGAGTCACAGATACGCAGTATTTT. Its translation: CATSGVTDTQYF.

This clonotype has just a few counts. V and J are TRBV27 and TRBJ2-7; no firm D call. In germline, CDR1 is MNHEY, CDR2 SMNVEV (reference sequence). Trimming removed 4 bases at V and 7 bases at J, with 8 bases between. This CDR3 has 11 residues. CDR3 bases: TGTGCCAGCAGTTCCCGGGTTGAGCAGTACTTC. It is translated as CASSSRVEQYF.

In its sample, this clonotype was seen many times. The chain couples TRBV19 to TRBJ1-1; 10 nucleotides agree with TRBD1. Germline V CDR1 and CDR2: LNHDA, SQIVND (reference sequence). V gave up 7 bases and J gave up 7 bases; unmatched junction bases: 9. This CDR3 spans 14 amino acids. DNA for the CDR3: TGTGCCAGTACCCCGGACAGGGGGACAAATGAAGCTTTCTTT. Its protein is CASTPDRGTNEAFF.

The gene calls are TRBV28 and TRBJ1-2; no definite D call. This CDR3 contains 12 residues. Per germline, CDR1 MDHEN and CDR2 SYDVKM. Trimming cost V 2 bases and J 0 bases, with 1 base left between them. The CDR3 loop is CASSLTNYGYTF. The CDR3 nucleotides are TGTGCCAGCAGTTTAACTAACTATGGCTACACCTTC.

This chain joins TRBV4-2 and TRBJ1-2; D remains ambiguous. Germline V gene sequence: CDR1 LGHNA, CDR2 YNFKEQ. Trimming shortened V by 0 bases and J by 1 base, and 9 bases separated the two germline ends. The CDR3 contains 15 residues. This CDR3 reads CASSQDFGSNYGYTF. CDR3 in DNA: TGTGCCAGCAGCCAAGATTTCGGCAGTAACTATGGCTACACCTTC.

The chain joins TRBV5-6 to TRBJ2-7; the match to TRBD2 covers 9 bases. The germline V gene encodes CDR1 SGHDT and CDR2 YYEEEE. The length of the CDR3 is 14 residues. V lost 0 bases to trimming and J lost 4 bases; unmatched junction nucleotides: 2. The CDR3 region is CASSLAAGGYEQYF. The CDR3 DNA reads TGTGCCAGCAGCTTGGCTGCGGGAGGGTACGAGCAGTACTTC.

This clonotype was detected many times. The chain joins TRBV28 to TRBJ1-2; D is unclear. Trimming removed 3 bases from V and 4 bases from J, with 12 bases in between. The CDR3 consists of 14 residues. Germline V gene data show CDR1 as MDHEN and CDR2 as SYDVKM. The CDR3 region has the DNA TGTGCCAGCAGTTTGGTGGGCGGTGGCTATGGCTACACCTTC. Translation gives CASSLVGGGYGYTF.

This clonotype came up many times. The CDR3 is CASSRDRTSTDTQYF. CDR3 nucleotides: TGTGCCAGCAGTCGGGACAGAACTAGCACAGATACGCAGTATTTT. The genes are TRBV2 and TRBJ2-3; 7 bases are shared with TRBD1. CDR1 and CDR2 (germline): SNHLY, FYNNEI. V dropped 5 bases and J dropped 0; count of bases not matched to a gene: 5. The CDR3 is made up of 15 amino acids.

This clonotype was detected a few times. The V and J genes are TRBV30 and TRBJ2-5, with D perhaps matching TRBD1 (5 bases). Trimming took 0 bases from V and 4 from J, leaving 9 bases between them. From germline, CDR1 is GTSNPN and CDR2 SVGIG (reference sequence). The CDR3 has 13 amino acids. CDR3 nucleotide sequence: TGTGCCTGGAGTGTGGTCCAGGGAGAGACCCAGTACTTC. The encoded protein is CAWSVVQGETQYF.

Of note for this clonotype: A read error may explain this, as a much larger clone is one base away. Written as DNA, the CDR3 is TGTGCTAGTGCCTGTCAAAGAGGCACAACAGGCCTGTGGAACACTGAAGCTTTCTTT. Translated, it gives CASACQRGTTGLWNTEAFF. The genes are TRBV12-5 and TRBJ1-1, with D possibly being TRBD1 (5 bases). V gave up 7 bases and J gave up 1 base, with 28 bases separating them. Per the germline V gene, CDR1 is LGHNT and CDR2 is FRNRAP. This CDR3 region has 19 residues.

In its sample, this clonotype was seen many times. The chain has TRBV28 and TRBJ2-7; D gene uncertain. The V gene's germline CDR1 is MDHEN and CDR2 SYDVKM. With 8 bases removed from V and 0 bases from J, the gap between germline ends came to 5 bases. CDR3 length: 11 amino acids. DNA for the CDR3: TGTGCCAGCGAAGGCTCCTACGAGCAGTACTTC. It yields the protein CASEGSYEQYF.

The chain recombines TRBV11-2 with TRBJ2-7, with D possibly TRBD1 on 6 matching bases. Trimming stripped 2 bases from V and 2 bases from J, with 13 bases between. CDR1 and CDR2 from the germline V gene are SGHAT and FQNNGV. The length of the CDR3 is 15 residues. The chain's CDR3 is CASSLRLDRPYEQYF. CDR3 DNA sequence: TGTGCCAGCAGCTTAAGGTTGGACAGACCCTACGAGCAGTACTTC. The variable domain in full, with the rest retrieved from reference TRBV11-2 and TRBJ2-7, is EAGVAQSPRYKIIEKRQSVAFWCNPISGHATLYWYQQILGQGPKLLIQFQNNGVVDDSQLPKDRFSAERLKGVDSTLKIQPAKLEDSAVYLCASSLRLDRPYEQYFGPGTRLTVT.

This clonotype was seen a handful of times. J is TRBJ2-1 and V is TRBV24-1; D might be TRBD2 (5 bases). CDR3 length equals 14 residues. Germline CDR1 reads KGHDR; CDR2 reads SFDVKD. V was pared by 9 bases and J by 6 bases, with 17 bases between. The DNA for the CDR3 is TGTGCCACCTTCCCCGGGGAGAGGTCCAATGAGCAGTTCTTC. Translated, it gives CATFPGERSNEQFF.